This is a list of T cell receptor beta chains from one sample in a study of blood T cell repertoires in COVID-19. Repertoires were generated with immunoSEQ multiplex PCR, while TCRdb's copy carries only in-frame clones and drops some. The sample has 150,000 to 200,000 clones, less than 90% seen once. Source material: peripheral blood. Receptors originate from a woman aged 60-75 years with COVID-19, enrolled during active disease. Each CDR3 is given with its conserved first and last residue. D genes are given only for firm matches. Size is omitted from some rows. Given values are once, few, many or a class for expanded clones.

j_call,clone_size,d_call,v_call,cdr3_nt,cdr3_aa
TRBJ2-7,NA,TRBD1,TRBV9,TGTGCCAGCAGCATCGGGACAGGAGCCCCCTACGAGCAGTACTTC,CASSIGTGAPYEQYF
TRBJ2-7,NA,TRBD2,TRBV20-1,TGCATGACTAGCGGGATTTACGAGCAGTACTTC,CMTSGIYEQYF
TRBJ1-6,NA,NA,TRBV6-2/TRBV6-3,TGTGCCAGCAGTAGACGTGGGCGACAGCAATCATCCTCACCCCTCCACTTT,CASSRRGRQQSSSPLHF
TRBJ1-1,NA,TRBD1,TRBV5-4,TGTGCCAGCAGCTTGGCAACAGGGGGGAGGACTGAAGCTTTCTTT,CASSLATGGRTEAFF
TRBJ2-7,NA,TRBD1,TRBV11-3,TGTGCCAGCAGCTTAGAGACAGGGTTCTACGAGCAGTACTTC,CASSLETGFYEQYF
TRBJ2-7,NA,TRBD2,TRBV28,TGTGCCAGCAGCTCGGTGGGTCGGGAGGGCCTTTCAAGAGAGCAGTACTTC,CASSSVGREGLSREQYF
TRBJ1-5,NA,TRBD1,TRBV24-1,TGTGCCACCAGTGACCCGACAGGGCCGGGCAATCAGCCCCAGCATTTT,CATSDPTGPGNQPQHF
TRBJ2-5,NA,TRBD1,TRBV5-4,TGTGCCAGCAGCTTGGGGGGGACAGGGGAAGAGACCCAGTACTTC,CASSLGGTGEETQYF
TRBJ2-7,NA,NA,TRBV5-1,TGCGCCAGCAGCTTGTTGCAGGGCGGCTACGAGCAGTACTTC,CASSLLQGGYEQYF
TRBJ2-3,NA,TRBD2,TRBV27,TGTGCCAGCAGGTCGACTAGCGGGCAACCACAGATAACGCAGTATTTT,CASRSTSGQPQITQYF
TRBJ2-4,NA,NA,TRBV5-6,TGTGCCAGCTTAGAGCGTGCGACCAAAAACATTCAGTACTTC,CASLERATKNIQYF
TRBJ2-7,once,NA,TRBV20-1,TGCAGTGCTAGTCAGGGGCTGTACGAGCAGTACTTC,CSASQGLYEQYF
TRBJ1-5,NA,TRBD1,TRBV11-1,TGTGCCAGCAGCTTAAGAAGGGGACAGAGCAATCAGCCCCAGCATTTT,CASSLRRGQSNQPQHF
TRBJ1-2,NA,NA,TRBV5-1,TGCGCCAGCAGCCCCTCTGCAGGGAACTATGGCTACACCTTC,CASSPSAGNYGYTF
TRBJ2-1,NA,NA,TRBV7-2,TGTGCCAGCAGCTTAGACAGGAGCTCCTACAATGAGCAGTTCTTC,CASSLDRSSYNEQFF
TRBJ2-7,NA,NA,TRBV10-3,TGTGCCATCAGTGGACCCGGACAGATAACCTACGAGCAGTACTTC,CAISGPGQITYEQYF
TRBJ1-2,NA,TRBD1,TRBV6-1,TGTGCCAGCAGTGAGACAGGGGGCAATGGCTACACCTTC,CASSETGGNGYTF
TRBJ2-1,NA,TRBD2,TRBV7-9,TGTGCCAGCAGCTTAGTCGCTCTAGCGGGAGACGAGCAGTTCTTC,CASSLVALAGDEQFF
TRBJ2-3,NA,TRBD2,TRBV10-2,TGCGCCAGCAGTGAGTCGCCTAGCGGGGTGGTCCCTAGAGGGCAGTATTTT,CASSESPSGVVPRGQYF
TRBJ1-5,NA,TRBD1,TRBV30,TGTGCCTGGAGATCGGACAGGAGCAATCAGCCCCAGCATTTT,CAWRSDRSNQPQHF
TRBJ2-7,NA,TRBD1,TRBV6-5,TGTGCCAGCACCCTTGGGGGGACAGGGAGCTACGAGCAGTACTTC,CASTLGGTGSYEQYF
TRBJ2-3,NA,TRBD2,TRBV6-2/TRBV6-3,TGTGCCAGCAGTGGGGGACTAGCGGGCCTCACAGATACGCAGTATTTT,CASSGGLAGLTDTQYF
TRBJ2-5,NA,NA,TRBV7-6,TGTGCCAGCAGCTTAATCGGGACACAGCAAGAGACCCAGTACTTC,CASSLIGTQQETQYF
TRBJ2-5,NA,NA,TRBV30,TGTGCCGGGTTGGGGCAGAGGATAGAGACCCAGTACTTC,CAGLGQRIETQYF
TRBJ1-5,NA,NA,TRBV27,TGTGCCAGCAGTTTATTCAGGGGAGATCAGCCCCAGCATTTT,CASSLFRGDQPQHF
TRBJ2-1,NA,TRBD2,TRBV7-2,TGTGCCAGCAGCTTATTGGGCGGGAGGGATGAGCAGTTCTTC,CASSLLGGRDEQFF
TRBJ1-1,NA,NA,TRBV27,TGTGCCAGCAGTTCCCTGCCGGGATTTTTGTCCGGAGAAGCTTTCTTT,CASSSLPGFLSGEAFF
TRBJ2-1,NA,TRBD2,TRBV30,TGTGCCTGGAGTTGGGGACTAGTAGGCCCCAATGAGCAGTTCTTC,CAWSWGLVGPNEQFF
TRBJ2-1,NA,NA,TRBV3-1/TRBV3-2,TGTGCCAGCAGCCCGGGACGGCGGAGTAGCGGTGAGCAGTTCTTC,CASSPGRRSSGEQFF